The 15 T cell receptor beta chains below were found in one sample sequenced in a study of T cells after yellow fever vaccination. MiXCR, run by TCRdb on the 5' RACE reads, gives a single entry per CDR3 protein. This table holds a few hundred thousand distinct CDR3 sequences, around 3.9% found once. The specimen was PBMCs, collected on the day of the yellow fever booster vaccination. These receptors all come from a man aged 18 to 30 who received the YFV17D yellow fever vaccine.

The chain uses TRBV11-2 and TRBJ2-3; D is uncertain. Germline V CDR1 and CDR2: SGHAT, FQNNGV. V was shortened by 5 bases and J by 4 bases, with 16 bases between the two germline ends. The CDR3 totals 15 residues. The CDR3 DNA reads as TGTGCCAGCAGCCCCCCGCACGACCGGGCAGATACGCAGTATTTT. Translation gives CASSPPHDRADTQYF.

The chain uses TRBV6-1 and TRBJ2-7; D is undetermined. Trimming took off 3 bases at V and 1 base at J, with 7 bases between the two ends. The CDR3 length is 13 residues. Germline CDR1 is MNHNS and CDR2 is SASEGT. DNA for the CDR3: TGTGCCAGCAGTGATGGGTTATCCTACGAGCAGTACGTC. Protein: CASSDGLSYEQYV.

The V gene is TRBV15, the J gene TRBJ2-6; 7 bases are a match to TRBD1. With V trimmed by 3 bases and J by 4 bases, 3 bases remained unmatched. Germline V gene sequence: CDR1 LNHNV, CDR2 YYDKDF (reference sequence). This CDR3 contains 15 residues. The CDR3 region has the DNA TGTGCCACCAGCAGGACAGGGTCCGGGGCCAACGTCCTGACTTTC. As protein: CATSRTGSGANVLTF.

The chain couples TRBV5-6 to TRBJ2-7; TRBD2 agrees at 8 bases. The CDR3 totals 16 residues. The germline V gene encodes CDR1 SGHDT and CDR2 YYEEEE. Unmatched junction bases numbered 7, after V lost 0 bases and J lost 2 bases. The CDR3 nucleotides are TGTGCCAGCAGCTTGGTGGGACTAGGGCCCCCCTACGAGCAGTACGTC. Protein: CASSLVGLGPPYEQYV.

This clonotype was counted ten times or more. The chain is built from TRBV4-3 and TRBJ1-5; D uncertain. The germline V gene has CDR1 LGHNA and CDR2 YSLEER. V dropped 1 base and J dropped 4 bases, with 5 bases sitting between them. There are 13 residues in the CDR3. Here the CDR3 DNA reads TGCGCCAGCAGCCAAGGGGAGAATCAGCCCCAGCATTTT. This gives the protein CASSQGENQPQHF.

The table lists this clonotype with many counts. This chain joins TRBV7-2 and TRBJ2-7; D unclear. This CDR3 spans 14 amino acids. Germline loops: CDR1 SGHTA, CDR2 FQGNSA. Trimming stripped 5 bases from V and 5 bases from J, with 16 bases between. In DNA form, the CDR3 reads TGTGCCAGCAGCCCCTCCGAGTGGTTGGACGAGCAGTACGTC. Encoded protein: CASSPSEWLDEQYV.

This clonotype was picked up a small number of times. The gene calls are TRBV10-1 and TRBJ1-3; D is uncertain. The length of the CDR3 is 16 residues. V lost 3 bases, J lost 2 bases, and 14 bases lay in between. Per germline, CDR1 WNHNN and CDR2 SYGVQD (reference sequence). The CDR3 here is CASSDGSREAGNTIYF. The CDR3 DNA reads as TGCGCCAGCAGTGACGGCAGTCGGGAAGCTGGAAACACCATATATTTT.

The V call is TRBV5-1, the J call TRBJ2-7; a possible D gene is TRBD2 (5 bases). Looked up from germline, CDR1 is SGHRS and CDR2 is YFSETQ. The CDR3 is 15 amino acids. V was shortened by 4 bases and J by 5 bases, with 19 bases between the two germline ends. The CDR3 sequence: CASSPLIGGRDEQYF. The CDR3 DNA sequence: TGCGCCAGCAGCCCTTTAATAGGAGGTCGGGACGAGCAGTACTTC.

The table lists this clonotype with many counts. The J gene is TRBJ2-6, the V gene TRBV7-2; D uncertain. V was pared by 1 base and J by 0 bases, with 7 bases between. This CDR3 is 16 amino acids long. CDR1 SGHTA and CDR2 FQGNSA come from the germline V gene. CDR3 sequence reads: CASSLVLGSGANVLTF. The CDR3 DNA reads TGTGCCAGCAGCTTAGTGTTGGGCTCTGGGGCCAACGTCCTGACTTTC.

In its sample, this clonotype was seen many times. The chain combines TRBV5-5 with TRBJ1-5; D remains ambiguous. Trimming cost V 2 bases and J 4 bases, with 16 bases left between them. Germline V gives CDR1 SGHKS, CDR2 YYEKEE (reference sequence). The CDR3 consists of 16 residues. In DNA, the CDR3 is TGTGCCAGCAGCTTCGGTCTGGGGTTAGGGAATCAGCCCCAGCATTTT. It translates to CASSFGLGLGNQPQHF.

This clonotype occurred a few times. This chain joins TRBV19 and TRBJ2-2; no clear D gene. Germline lookup yields CDR1 LNHDA and CDR2 SQIVND (reference sequence). Trimming took 2 bases from V and 7 from J, leaving 11 bases between them. The CDR3 totals 14 residues. The DNA of the CDR3 is TGTGCCAGTAGTATACTAGGGTTGGGCGGGGAGCTGTTTTTT. The encoded protein is CASSILGLGGELFF.

This clonotype turned up a few times. The chain employs TRBV7-3 and TRBJ1-4; D not certain. The CDR3 runs to 14 residues. The germline gives CDR1 SGHTA, CDR2 FQGTGA. Trimming took off 6 bases at V and 7 bases at J, with 15 bases between the two ends. The CDR3 sequence is CASRIIYGAEKLFF. The DNA for the CDR3 is TGTGCCAGCAGGATTATATACGGAGCTGAAAAACTGTTTTTT.

This clonotype was seen at least ten times. One end of the junction is discordant with germline, which a read error may explain. The chain uses TRBV5-1 and TRBJ2-3; TRBD1 agrees at 10 bases. Germline V lookup: CDR1 SGHRS, CDR2 YFSETQ. The CDR3 is made up of 14 amino acids. The CDR3 DNA reads as TGTGCCAGCAGCTTAGGACAGGGGGCAGATACGCAGTATTTT. Translated, it gives CASSLGQGADTQYF.

This clonotype was seen repeatedly, ten times or more. The genes are TRBV28 and TRBJ2-5, with 7 bases identical to TRBD2. V was pared by 7 bases and J by 0 bases, with 5 bases of the junction left unmatched. CDR3 length: 14 amino acids. Germline lookup yields CDR1 MDHEN and CDR2 SYDVKM. CDR3 loop: CASITSGDQETQYF. Here the CDR3 DNA reads TGTGCCAGCATTACCAGCGGGGACCAAGAGACCCAGTACTTC.

This clonotype occurred many times. This chain connects TRBV5-1 to TRBJ2-3; no clear D. The CDR3 has 16 amino acids. Trimming removed 0 bases at V and 1 base at J, with 12 bases between. Germline CDR1 is SGHRS and CDR2 is YFSETQ. CDR3 DNA sequence: TGCGCCAGCAGCTTGGAACAGCGTCTCGGCACAGATACGCAGTATTTT. Translating gives CASSLEQRLGTDTQYF.